The sequence of this T cell receptor beta chain was determined in a study of T cells in localized non-small cell lung cancer. Profiling relied on immunoSEQ multiplex PCR, and the TCRdb table lists in-frame clones only, not all of them. The sample carries approximately 88,000 clones, approximately 90% recorded once. Trimming at V came to 10 bases and at J to 6 bases, leaving 20 bases not matched to a gene. The CDR3 is 17 residues long. Germline assignment: CDR1 SGHRS and CDR2 YFSETQ. The TCR sequence derives from a woman between 35 and 75 years old with stage II squamous cell lung carcinoma. This chain joins TRBV5-1 and TRBJ2-1, with 9 bases fitting TRBD2. Sequencing was performed on PBMCs, taken before any cancer treatment. The CDR3 coding sequence is TGCGCCTCTCAAGCGGGAGCGGGGGGCGGCGGCGCCAATGAGCAGTTCTTC. Protein sequence: CASQAGAGGGGANEQFF.